These T cell receptor beta chains were read from a single sample in a study of blood T cell repertoires in COVID-19. Some clones are missing from TCRdb's copy, which holds only in-frame ones; the method was immunoSEQ multiplex PCR. This table holds approximately 25,000 clones, under 95% found once. Sequencing was carried out using peripheral blood. These receptors all stem from a man aged 65-85 years with active COVID-19. The CDR3 runs from the conserved cysteine through the conserved F or W. D genes are given only for firm matches. Clone size is stated in some rows and not others, as once, few, many or a class when expanded.

-	TRBV5-1	-	16	TRBJ2-4	CASSSSPTGTTNIQYF	TGCGCCAGCAGCTCTTCCCCGACGGGAACAACAAACATTCAGTACTTC
-	TRBV29-1	-	11	TRBJ2-1	CSVARVNEQFF	TGCAGCGTTGCCAGGGTTAATGAGCAGTTCTTC
-	TRBV7-3	-	15	TRBJ1-2	CASSLEFGRGYGYTF	TGTGCCAGCAGCTTAGAGTTTGGCAGGGGCTATGGCTACACCTTC
-	TRBV7-9	-	14	TRBJ2-2	CASSLVSGRGELFF	TGTGCCAGCAGCTTAGTAAGCGGCCGCGGGGAGCTGTTTTTT
-	TRBV29-1	TRBD2	15	TRBJ2-1	CSVAPRTSYDNEQFF	TGCAGCGTTGCACCTAGGACTAGTTACGACAATGAGCAGTTCTTC
-	TRBV24-1	-	14	TRBJ1-1	CATSEPGSGTEAFF	TGTGCCACCAGTGAACCGGGTTCGGGCACTGAAGCTTTCTTT
-	TRBV6-5	TRBD1	14	TRBJ2-7	CASWTGTGNYEQYF	TGTGCCAGCTGGACCGGGACAGGGAACTACGAGCAGTACTTC
-	TRBV7-6	TRBD1	17	TRBJ2-2	CASSFSGTGMNTGELFF	TGTGCCAGCAGCTTTTCCGGGACAGGGATGAACACCGGGGAGCTGTTTTTT
-	TRBV5-1	-	15	TRBJ1-2	CASSLAGGRGYGYTF	TGCGCCAGCAGCTTGGCCGGGGGGAGAGGCTATGGCTACACCTTC
-	TRBV9	TRBD2	16	TRBJ2-7	CASSVGLAGDQSEQYF	TGTGCCAGCAGCGTAGGCCTAGCGGGGGATCAGTCCGAGCAGTACTTC
-	TRBV5-1	-	15	TRBJ2-2	CASSLRSTNTGELFF	TGCGCCAGCAGCTTGCGGAGCACAAACACCGGGGAGCTGTTTTTT
-	TRBV7-2	TRBD2	16	TRBJ2-1	CASSFLRLAGGGEQFF	TGTGCCAGCAGCTTTTTGCGACTAGCGGGGGGGGGTGAGCAGTTCTTC
-	TRBV7-7	-	15	TRBJ2-6	CASSLSGPGANVLTF	TGTGCTAGCAGCTTATCAGGGCCTGGGGCCAACGTCCTGACTTTC
-	TRBV6-5	-	14	TRBJ1-3	CASSYEQAGNTIYF	TGTGCCAGCAGTTACGAGCAGGCTGGAAACACCATATATTTT
-	TRBV28	TRBD2	15	TRBJ2-7	CASSMTSGSFDEQYF	TGTGCCAGCAGTATGACTAGCGGGAGCTTCGACGAGCAGTACTTC
-	TRBV9	TRBD2	15	TRBJ2-3	CASSGAGGRTDTQYF	TGTGCCAGCAGTGGAGCGGGGGGCCGCACAGATACGCAGTATTTT
-	TRBV19	-	12	TRBJ1-5	CASSIAEGPQHF	TGTGCCAGTAGTATAGCGGAGGGGCCCCAGCATTTT
-	TRBV30	-	14	TRBJ2-7	CAWSVGQGFYEQYF	TGTGCCTGGAGTGTTGGGCAGGGGTTTTACGAGCAGTACTTC
-	TRBV19	-	17	TRBJ2-6	CASSPQAQSSGANVLTF	TGTGCCAGTAGTCCCCAGGCTCAATCTTCTGGGGCCAACGTCCTGACTTTC
-	TRBV4-2	-	14	TRBJ2-7	CASSPGGLGNEQYF	TGTGCCAGCAGCCCAGGAGGTCTAGGGAACGAGCAGTACTTC
-	TRBV29-1	-	12	TRBJ1-2	CSVDRGFYGYTF	TGCAGCGTTGACAGGGGCTTCTATGGCTACACCTTC
few	TRBV5-1	TRBD1	15	TRBJ1-1	CASSNGQGTDTEAFF	TGCGCCAGCAGCAACGGACAGGGTACGGACACTGAAGCTTTCTTT
-	TRBV3-1/TRBV3-2	-	13	TRBJ2-5	CASSHVGRETQYF	TGTGCCAGCAGCCATGTCGGGAGAGAGACCCAGTACTTC
-	TRBV29-1	-	13	TRBJ1-1	CSVERKGGTEAFF	TGCAGCGTTGAGAGAAAGGGAGGCACTGAAGCTTTCTTT
-	TRBV11-2	-	18	TRBJ1-6	CASSLRIGGESYNSPLHF	TGTGCCAGCAGCTTAAGAATCGGGGGAGAAAGCTATAATTCACCCCTCCACTTT
-	TRBV7-2	TRBD1	16	TRBJ1-1	CASSPPDRAMNTEAFF	TGTGCCAGCAGCCCGCCTGACAGGGCGATGAACACTGAAGCTTTCTTT
-	TRBV7-2	-	15	TRBJ2-5	CASSLVGGVRETQYF	TGTGCCAGCAGCTTAGTAGGGGGGGTACGAGAGACCCAGTACTTC
-	TRBV18	TRBD1	18	TRBJ2-5	CASSPLGTGARDGETQYF	TGTGCCAGCTCACCACTTGGGACAGGGGCCCGAGACGGGGAGACCCAGTACTTC
once	TRBV11-2	-	16	TRBJ2-2	CASSLVVGGSAGELFF	TGTGCCAGCAGCTTAGTAGTAGGAGGGAGCGCCGGGGAGCTGTTTTTT
-	TRBV15	-	15	TRBJ2-3	CATSRGPLPSDTQYF	TGTGCCACCAGCAGGGGGCCCCTGCCGTCAGATACGCAGTATTTT
-	TRBV6-6	TRBD2	15	TRBJ2-3	CASSLGTSGTDTQYF	TGTGCCAGCAGCCTCGGGACTAGCGGAACAGATACGCAGTATTTT
-	TRBV4-2	TRBD2	13	TRBJ2-1	CASSQVGAGGVFF	TGTGCCAGCAGCCAAGTTGGGGCGGGGGGGGTGTTCTTC
-	TRBV7-3	TRBD2	12	TRBJ2-1	CASSLPGTRWFF	TGTGCCAGCAGCTTACCCGGGACTAGGTGGTTCTTC
-	TRBV12-3/TRBV12-4	-	13	TRBJ1-1	CASTQDRIAEAFF	TGTGCCAGCACCCAAGACAGGATCGCTGAAGCTTTCTTT
once	TRBV6-4	-	15	TRBJ1-4	CASSDDRLTNEKLFF	TGTGCCAGCAGTGACGACAGGTTGACTAATGAAAAACTGTTTTTT
-	TRBV6-5	TRBD1	13	TRBJ2-7	CASSLTGRYEQYF	TGTGCCAGCAGCTTGACAGGGCGGTACGAGCAGTACTTC
-	TRBV7-2	-	13	TRBJ2-5	CASSIGQQETQYF	TGTGCCAGCAGCATCGGACAGCAAGAGACCCAGTACTTC
-	TRBV5-8	TRBD1	14	TRBJ2-7	CASSLEQGAYEQYF	TGTGCCAGCAGCTTGGAACAGGGGGCCTACGAGCAGTACTTC
-	TRBV7-3	-	15	TRBJ2-2	CASSPQRQGSGELFF	TGTGCCAGCAGCCCTCAGAGGCAGGGGTCCGGGGAGCTGTTTTTT
-	TRBV7-2	TRBD2	15	TRBJ2-2	CASSSSGGWTGELFF	TGTGCCAGCAGCTCTAGCGGGGGGTGGACCGGGGAGCTGTTTTTT
-	TRBV19	-	14	TRBJ1-3	CASSFIEAGNTIYF	TGTGCCAGTAGCTTCATAGAGGCTGGAAACACCATATATTTT
-	TRBV24-1	TRBD2	17	TRBJ2-1	CATSDPAGTSGTYEQFF	TGTGCCACCAGTGATCCCGCCGGGACTAGCGGGACATATGAGCAGTTCTTC
-	TRBV18	TRBD1	16	TRBJ1-2	CASSPTSGGGSYGYTF	TGTGCCAGCTCACCAACTTCAGGGGGCGGAAGCTATGGCTACACCTTC
once	TRBV9	-	14	TRBJ1-4	CASNGGGANEKLFF	TGTGCCAGCAACGGTGGAGGGGCTAATGAAAAACTGTTTTTT
-	TRBV28	-	15	TRBJ1-4	CASSVPGRGNEKLFF	TGTGCCAGCAGTGTACCGGGCCGGGGTAATGAAAAACTGTTTTTT
once	TRBV6-2/TRBV6-3	-	12	TRBJ1-1	CASSWSGPEAFF	TGTGCCAGCAGTTGGTCAGGGCCTGAAGCTTTCTTT
-	TRBV29-1	TRBD2	18	TRBJ2-2	CSVVPGGLAGGLTGELFF	TGCAGCGTTGTACCCGGGGGGCTAGCGGGAGGATTAACCGGGGAGCTGTTTTTT
-	TRBV27	-	13	TRBJ1-1	CASSPTSRVRAFF	TGTGCCAGCAGTCCCACGTCCCGGGTGCGGGCTTTCTTT
-	TRBV13	TRBD1	13	TRBJ1-2	CASSRQGNYGYTF	TGTGCCAGCAGCAGACAGGGGAACTATGGCTACACCTTC
-	TRBV6-6	-	14	TRBJ1-1	CASSYAARNTEAFF	TGTGCCAGCAGTTACGCGGCTAGGAACACTGAAGCTTTCTTT
-	TRBV4-3	TRBD2	22	TRBJ2-3	CASSQDVVAPGLAGGATDTQYF	TGCGCCAGCAGCCAAGATGTTGTGGCTCCGGGACTAGCGGGCGGAGCGACAGATACGCAGTATTTT